One sample yielded the 30 T cell receptor beta chains listed below, sequenced in a study of graft-versus-host responses after intestinal transplantation. This table comes from immunoSEQ multiplex PCR, and its TCRdb copy is limited to in-frame clones, with some not included. The sample shows more than 80,000 clones, less than 90% of them seen only once. No antigen is known for these receptors. The starting material was unstimulated CD8+ T cells sorted from spleen or lymph node cells, obtained before intestinal transplant. These receptors came from a human donor who received an intestinal transplant.

The rearrangement links TRBV30 to TRBJ2-3, with TRBD2 matching over 7 bases. V dropped 3 bases and J dropped 2; count of bases not matched to a gene: 14. Germline CDR1 is GTSNPN and CDR2 is SVGIG (reference sequence). This CDR3 has 17 amino acids. The CDR3 protein is CAWSVGGSSPNTDTQYF. The CDR3 DNA is TGTGCCTGGAGCGTTGGCGGGAGCAGCCCTAACACAGATACGCAGTATTTT.

This chain links TRBV19 with TRBJ1-2; D call uncertain. Germline CDR1 is LNHDA and CDR2 is SQIVND (reference sequence). With 5 bases removed from V and 8 bases from J, the gap between germline ends came to 15 bases. The CDR3 runs to 13 residues. The CDR3 sequence: CASSPEGDLGYTF. The DNA of the CDR3 is TGTGCCAGTAGTCCTGAAGGTGACCTAGGCTACACCTTC.

This rearrangement joins TRBV13 to TRBJ2-3; possible D gene TRBD1, 5 bases. V was clipped by 0 bases and J by 2 bases, with 12 bases between them. CDR1 is PRHDT, CDR2 FYEKMQ, per germline (reference sequence). The CDR3 runs to 16 residues. For the CDR3, the DNA is TGTGCCAGCAGCTTAGGCCAGGGCGGCTCCACAGATACGCAGTATTTT. This gives the protein CASSLGQGGSTDTQYF.

The rearrangement links TRBV7-2 to TRBJ2-5; tentative D call: TRBD2 (6 bases). Trimming left V 3 bases short and J 3 bases short, with 14 bases between. Germline V gene sequence: CDR1 SGHTA, CDR2 FQGNSA. The CDR3 spans 15 residues. In DNA form, the CDR3 reads TGTGCCAGCAGCTTCACGTTCGGAGGGGAAGAGACCCAGTACTTC. Translating gives CASSFTFGGEETQYF. Together with reference TRBV7-2 and TRBJ2-5, the CDR3 gives the full variable domain: GAGVSQSPSNKVTEKGKDVELRCDPISGHTALYWYRQSLGQGLEFLIYFQGNSAPDKSGLPSDRFSAERTGGSVSTLTIQRTQQEDSAVYLCASSFTFGGEETQYFGPGTRLLVL.

The chain has TRBV27 and TRBJ2-7, with D possibly TRBD1 on 5 matching bases. The germline CDR1 and CDR2 sequences are MNHEY and SMNVEV (reference sequence). V lost 0 bases, J lost 3 bases, and 12 bases lay in between. The CDR3 is made up of 15 amino acids. DNA for the CDR3: TGTGCCAGCAGTTTATCGGCAGGGTTTAACTACGAGCAGTACTTC. It encodes CASSLSAGFNYEQYF.

This clone was seen just once. The gene calls are TRBV6-4 and TRBJ1-4, with TRBD1 as a possible D gene (5 bases). The CDR3 is 17 residues long. The V gene lost 4 bases and the J gene lost 0 bases, with 15 bases spanning the gap. CDR1 is MRHNA and CDR2 is SNTAGT in the germline V gene. The DNA of the CDR3 is TGTGCCAGCAGTGGAGGAGCAGGGTATGCAACTAATGAAAAACTGTTTTTT. Translation gives CASSGGAGYATNEKLFF.

The gene calls are TRBV5-5 and TRBJ2-7; 9 positions agree with TRBD1. This CDR3 region has 14 residues. The ends lost 3 bases at V and 4 bases at J; junction bases unmatched: 5. In germline, CDR1 is SGHKS, CDR2 YYEKEE (reference sequence). The CDR3 nucleotides are TGTGCCAGCAGCTCCGGACAGGGGCCTTACGAGCAGTACTTC. Translated, it gives CASSSGQGPYEQYF.

This chain connects TRBV4-1 to TRBJ1-2; D is unresolved. V was clipped by 3 bases and J by 5 bases, with 13 bases between them. Germline-derived CDR1 and CDR2 are MGHRA and YSYEKL. This CDR3 has 14 amino acids. The CDR3 protein is CASSQPGVWYGYTF. CDR3 in DNA: TGCGCCAGCAGCCAGCCCGGGGTGTGGTATGGCTACACCTTC.

The chain combines TRBV21-1 with TRBJ1-2; no DNA check was done on the table's D call, TRBD1. TRBV21-1 is flagged as a pseudogene. CDR3 size: 13 residues. The CDR3 sequence is CASSTQGINGYTF. The CDR3 DNA sequence: TGTGCCAGCAGCACACAGGGGATAAATGGCTACACCTTC.

V usage is TRBV30 and J usage is TRBJ1-1; D call uncertain. The V end lost 1 base, the J end lost 7 bases, and 4 bases lay between the germline ends. Germline CDR1 is GTSNPN and CDR2 is SVGIG (reference sequence). The CDR3 loop spans 10 amino acids. CDR3 residues: CAWSGVEAFF. DNA for the CDR3: TGTGCCTGGAGTGGGGTTGAAGCTTTCTTT. The full variable domain, rest sourced from reference TRBV30 and TRBJ1-1, is SQTIHQWPATLVQPVGSPLSLECTVEGTSNPNLYWYRQAAGRGLQLLFYSVGIGQISSEVPQNLSASRPQDRQFILSSKKLLLSDSGFYLCAWSGVEAFFGQGTRLTVV.

This chain joins TRBV29-1 and TRBJ2-2; D is undetermined. Trimming stripped 4 bases from V and 6 bases from J, with 15 bases between. This CDR3 is built from 14 residues. Looked up from germline, CDR1 is SQVTM and CDR2 is ANQGSEA. CDR3 in amino acids: CSVVRVSDPGELFF. DNA for the CDR3: TGCAGCGTTGTTAGGGTTTCAGACCCCGGGGAGCTGTTTTTT.

Written as DNA, the CDR3 is TGTGCCAGCAGTGACCGGGCAGCCGGGGAGCTGTTTTTT. Translated, it gives CASSDRAAGELFF. V usage is TRBV6-5 and J usage is TRBJ2-2; D gene unclear. Germline V gives CDR1 MNHEY, CDR2 SVGAGI. The CDR3 consists of 13 residues. Trimming left V 5 bases short and J 6 bases short, with 10 bases between.

The chain is built from TRBV29-1 and TRBJ2-1; 7 bases match TRBD2. The CDR3 runs 16 residues. V lost 6 bases to trimming and J lost 2 bases; unmatched junction nucleotides: 13. CDR1 SQVTM and CDR2 ANQGSEA come from the germline V gene. In nucleotides, the CDR3 is TGCAGCGTGGCGTCCCGGGACTACCCCCCCTACAATGAGCAGTTCTTC. It codes for CSVASRDYPPYNEQFF.

This clone was recorded a few times. This chain uses TRBV5-4 with TRBJ2-7, with 10 nucleotides matching TRBD2. The CDR3 is 15 amino acids. CDR1 and CDR2 (germline): SGHNT, YYREEE (reference sequence). V was pared by 2 bases and J by 0 bases, with 2 bases of the junction left unmatched. The CDR3 reads CASSFSGGSSYEQYF. In DNA form, the CDR3 reads TGTGCCAGCAGCTTTAGCGGGGGGTCCTCCTACGAGCAGTACTTC.

The genes are TRBV29-1 and TRBJ1-2; D not certain. Trimming shortened V by 2 bases and J by 0 bases, and 13 bases separated the two germline ends. CDR1 is SQVTM and CDR2 is ANQGSEA in the germline V gene. The length of the CDR3 is 15 residues. CDR3 residues: CSVEHGELANYGYTF. The DNA for the CDR3 is TGCAGCGTTGAACACGGAGAGTTAGCTAACTATGGCTACACCTTC.

V gene TRBV14 combines with J gene TRBJ2-3; D remains unclear. Trimming stripped 2 bases from V and 4 bases from J, with 10 bases between. The CDR3 is 14 residues long. The germline CDR1 and CDR2 sequences are SGHDN and FVKESK. The chain's CDR3 is CASSQNLPSDTQYF. CDR3 coding DNA: TGTGCCAGCAGCCAAAACTTGCCTTCAGATACGCAGTATTTT.

The V and J genes are TRBV11-2 and TRBJ1-2; a possible D gene is TRBD1 (6 bases). Trimming left V 2 bases short and J 4 bases short, with 11 bases between. Germline V lookup: CDR1 SGHAT, CDR2 FQNNGV. The CDR3 totals 14 residues. CDR3: CASSLNGRGYGYTF. Written as DNA, the CDR3 is TGTGCCAGCAGCTTAAATGGCAGGGGCTATGGCTACACCTTC.

The V gene is TRBV5-1, the J gene TRBJ2-7, with D hard to call. V was pared by 0 bases and J by 1 base, with 8 bases between. Per germline, CDR1 SGHRS and CDR2 YFSETQ. The CDR3 runs to 14 residues. CDR3 loop: CASSLASESYEQYF. In DNA form, the CDR3 reads TGCGCCAGCAGCTTGGCCTCAGAGTCCTACGAGCAGTACTTC.

The chain carries TRBV6-5 and TRBJ2-1, with D perhaps TRBD2 (5 bases). Germline V gene data show CDR1 as MNHEY and CDR2 as SVGAGI. This CDR3 contains 16 residues. V was shortened by 4 bases and J by 2 bases, with 15 bases between the two germline ends. The CDR3: CASSSGLLDPYNEQFF. The CDR3, as DNA: TGTGCCAGCAGTTCCGGGTTACTAGACCCCTACAATGAGCAGTTCTTC.

The chain links TRBV2 to TRBJ2-7, with a tentative D call TRBD1 (6 bases). The CDR3 loop spans 14 amino acids. The germline V and J ends were trimmed by 3 bases and 0 bases, with 9 bases remaining between them. Per germline, CDR1 SNHLY and CDR2 FYNNEI. CDR3 protein: CASSDTGSSYEQYF. DNA of the CDR3: TGTGCCAGCAGTGATACAGGGAGCTCCTACGAGCAGTACTTC.

This chain uses TRBV5-4 with TRBJ1-4; D possibly corresponds to TRBD1 (5 bases). The CDR3 contains 14 residues. V dropped 4 bases and J dropped 7 bases, with 14 bases sitting between them. CDR1 is SGHNT and CDR2 is YYREEE in the germline V gene (reference sequence). CDR3: CASSRGLRGEKLFF. The CDR3 DNA reads TGTGCCAGCAGCCGGGGCCTTAGGGGTGAAAAACTGTTTTTT.

The gene calls are TRBV28 and TRBJ2-7; D is perhaps TRBD1 or TRBD2 (5 bases each). The CDR3 consists of 13 residues. V shed 2 bases and J shed 0 bases, with 5 bases lying between them. Germline loops: CDR1 MDHEN, CDR2 SYDVKM. The CDR3 region is CASSLGGSYEQYF. CDR3 nucleotides: TGTGCCAGCAGTTTAGGGGGCTCCTACGAGCAGTACTTC.

V is TRBV1 and J is TRBJ2-2. TRBV1 has pseudogene status. The CDR3 has 12 residues. The CDR3 coding sequence is TGCACCAGCAGCCCTACTCAGCGGGAGCTGTTTTTT. Encoded protein: CTSSPTQRELFF.

This chain uses TRBV5-4 with TRBJ1-3; 7 nucleotides match TRBD1. Per germline, CDR1 SGHNT and CDR2 YYREEE (reference sequence). CDR3 size: 15 residues. After removal of 0 bases from V and 7 bases from J, the junction contained 7 bases not matched to a gene. The CDR3 sequence is CASSLATGERNTIYF. The CDR3 nucleotides are TGTGCCAGCAGCTTGGCTACAGGGGAGAGGAACACCATATATTTT.

The chain has TRBV7-6 and TRBJ2-5; 7 bases agree with TRBD2. The V gene's germline CDR1 is SGHVS and CDR2 FNYEAQ. V was pared by 0 bases and J by 7 bases, with 8 bases of the junction left unmatched. This CDR3 spans 15 amino acids. DNA for the CDR3: TGTGCCAGCAGCTTAGCGGAAGGACTAGTCGGGACCCAGTACTTC. The encoded protein is CASSLAEGLVGTQYF.

V usage is TRBV6-5 and J usage is TRBJ1-2; D is unclear. V lost 4 bases and J lost 8, with 23 bases in between. Germline V gene sequence: CDR1 MNHEY, CDR2 SVGAGI. CDR3 length: 16 residues. The CDR3 nucleotides read TGTGCCAGCAGTTTGGCCCGAACGTATATTGAAGGCGGCTACACCTTC. It codes for CASSLARTYIEGGYTF.

This sequence joins TRBV4-2 and TRBJ1-1; D is unclear. Trimming stripped 1 base from V and 0 bases from J, with 12 bases between. Germline V lookup: CDR1 LGHNA, CDR2 YNFKEQ. The CDR3 runs to 16 residues. CDR3 in amino acids: CASSQVRLFMNTEAFF. The CDR3, as DNA: TGTGCCAGCAGCCAAGTCCGTCTATTTATGAACACTGAAGCTTTCTTT.

The chain joins TRBV10-1 to TRBJ2-2, with 7 positions matching TRBD1. The CDR3 is 18 amino acids. CDR1 and CDR2 from the germline V gene are WNHNN and SYGVQD (reference sequence). Trimming took 0 bases from V and 2 from J; bases not matched to a gene: 9. CDR3 sequence: CASSESTGLGINTGELFF. The CDR3 DNA reads as TGCGCCAGCAGTGAGTCGACAGGGCTCGGTATTAACACCGGGGAGCTGTTTTTT.

This rearrangement joins TRBV6-5 to TRBJ1-6; no definite D call. Germline V gives CDR1 MNHEY, CDR2 SVGAGI. This CDR3 comprises 15 residues. V was pared by 2 bases and J by 3 bases, with 8 bases between. The CDR3 here is CASSYNTIYNSPLHF. The CDR3 region has the DNA TGTGCCAGCAGTTACAACACAATCTATAATTCACCCCTCCACTTT.

The chain couples TRBV9 to TRBJ1-6, with D unclear. The CDR3 runs 17 residues. V lost 4 bases, J lost 6 bases, and 20 bases lay in between. Germline V gives CDR1 SGDLS, CDR2 YYNGEE. The CDR3, as DNA: TGTGCCAGCAGCCCCGGGGAGGGAGTAATCGGTAATTCACCCCTCCACTTT. Protein sequence: CASSPGEGVIGNSPLHF.